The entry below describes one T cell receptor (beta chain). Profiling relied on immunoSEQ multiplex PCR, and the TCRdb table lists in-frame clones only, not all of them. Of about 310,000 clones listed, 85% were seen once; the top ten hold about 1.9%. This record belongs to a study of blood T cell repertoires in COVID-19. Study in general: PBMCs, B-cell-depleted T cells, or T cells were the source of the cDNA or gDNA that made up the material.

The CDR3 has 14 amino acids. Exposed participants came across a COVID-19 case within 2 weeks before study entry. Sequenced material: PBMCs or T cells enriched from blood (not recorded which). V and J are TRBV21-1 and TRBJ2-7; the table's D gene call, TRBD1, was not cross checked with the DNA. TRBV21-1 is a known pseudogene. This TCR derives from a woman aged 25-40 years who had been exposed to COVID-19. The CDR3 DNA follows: TGTGCCAGCAGCAAAGGACAGGGGGCCGACGAGCAGTACTTC. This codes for CASSKGQGADEQYF.